Listed here are 20 T cell receptor beta chains from one sample, sequenced in a study of shared clonotypes between healthy human individuals. The repertoire was sequenced with immunoSEQ multiplex PCR; TCRdb's copy has only in-frame clones and lacks some. The sample includes 740,000 or so clones, 73% of them seen just once. The sample comprised memory CD4+ T cells sorted from blood. Subset described: CD45RA-negative fraction. These receptors all stem from a woman younger than 45 in good health.

V gene TRBV19 combines with J gene TRBJ2-3, with D possibly matching TRBD2 (6 bases). Germline CDR1 and CDR2: LNHDA and SQIVND (reference sequence). V lost 6 bases, J lost 4 bases, and 14 bases lay in between. CDR3 length: 14 amino acids. In DNA form, the CDR3 reads TGTGCCAGTAGGAGGCGTGGGGAGGCAGATACGCAGTATTTT. Translation gives CASRRRGEADTQYF.

This clone was observed a few times. V is TRBV10-3 and J is TRBJ2-1; D gene unclear. Trimming left V 7 bases short and J 0 bases short, with 13 bases between. Germline V gene lookup returns CDR1 ENHRY and CDR2 SYGVKD. The CDR3 is 15 residues long. CDR3 DNA: TGTGCCATCAAGTCAGCTGAAAGCTCCTACAATGAGCAGTTCTTC. Amino acid sequence: CAIKSAESSYNEQFF.

A remark on this clone: The junction and the germline gene differ at one end; a read error may be behind it. The CDR3 is CASSLARQLSNQPQHF. The CDR3 DNA reads as TGTGCCAGCAGCCTAGCTCGGCAGCTTAGCAATCAGCCCCAGCATTTT. The chain recombines TRBV7-8 with TRBJ1-5, with D unclear. CDR1 is SGHVS and CDR2 is FQNEAQ in the germline V gene. The CDR3 is 16 residues long.

CDR3 in amino acids: CASRSASGTDTGELFF. The CDR3 nucleotides are TGTGCCAGCAGGTCGGCTAGCGGGACTGACACCGGGGAGCTGTTTTTT. The chain has TRBV2 and TRBJ2-2; TRBD2 agrees at 9 bases. This CDR3 spans 16 amino acids. The germline V gene encodes CDR1 SNHLY and CDR2 FYNNEI. The junction had 8 bases not matched to a gene; V was cut back by 6 bases and J by 3 bases. Combining the CDR3 with reference TRBV2 and TRBJ2-2 gives the whole variable domain EPEVTQTPSHQVTQMGQEVILRCVPISNHLYFYWYRQILGQKVEFLVSFYNNEISEKSEIFDDQFSVERPDGSNFTLKIRSTKLEDSAMYFCASRSASGTDTGELFFGEGSRLTVL.

About this clone itself: Other DNA sequences in this sample translate to the same CDR3. The chain employs TRBV6-5 and TRBJ1-2; D remains ambiguous. Between the trimmed V and J ends, which lost 4 bases and 0 bases, there was a span of 12 bases. Germline-derived CDR1 and CDR2 are MNHEY and SVGAGI. This CDR3 region has 15 residues. DNA of the CDR3: TGTGCCAGCAGTTCGCCTCGCGGGCCTAACTATGGCTACACCTTC. Its protein product is CASSSPRGPNYGYTF.

The chain has TRBV10-2 and TRBJ2-5; D is possibly TRBD1 or TRBD2 (6 bases each). Between the trimmed V and J ends, which lost 6 bases and 2 bases, there was a span of 13 bases. The germline CDR1 and CDR2 sequences are WSHSY and SAAADI. This CDR3 is 14 amino acids long. The CDR3 sequence: CASSGGGTQETQYF. The CDR3 DNA is TGCGCCAGCAGCGGCGGCGGGACACAAGAGACCCAGTACTTC.

This rearrangement joins TRBV2 to TRBJ2-2, with D hard to call. The V end was cut by 7 bases, the J end by 6 bases, with 12 bases between. The CDR3 consists of 13 residues. The germline gives CDR1 SNHLY, CDR2 FYNNEI. Written as DNA, the CDR3 is TGTGCCAGCACGCCTAATTCGGCCGGGGAGCTGTTTTTT. Protein product: CASTPNSAGELFF.

In this sample, this clone turned up a few times. This chain joins TRBV6-5 and TRBJ2-1, with a weak D call TRBD1 (7 bases). The CDR3 spans 13 residues. Germline CDR1 MNHEY, CDR2 SVGAGI. The V end was cut by 5 bases, the J end by 9 bases, with 14 bases between. The CDR3 reads CASSEPGGGEQFF. The CDR3, as DNA: TGTGCCAGCAGTGAGCCAGGGGGAGGTGAGCAGTTCTTC.

The chain links TRBV29-1 to TRBJ2-7; D gene ambiguous. Germline CDR1 SQVTM, CDR2 ANQGSEA. The CDR3 length is 15 residues. The V and J ends lost 3 bases and 1 base respectively, with 16 bases between them. The CDR3 region is CSVEVRWSGSYEQYF. Here the CDR3 DNA reads TGCAGCGTTGAGGTACGGTGGAGTGGGTCCTACGAGCAGTACTTC.

The chain joins TRBV28 to TRBJ2-7; the D gene could be TRBD1 or TRBD2 (5 bases each). V was shortened by 3 bases and J by 4 bases, with 13 bases between the two germline ends. CDR1 is MDHEN, CDR2 SYDVKM, per germline. The CDR3 is 14 amino acids. The CDR3: CASSFSGLGYEQYF. In DNA, the CDR3 is TGTGCCAGCAGTTTTTCGGGGCTTGGTTACGAGCAGTACTTC.

The rearrangement joins TRBV5-1 to TRBJ2-7, with 7 bases fitting TRBD1. The CDR3 totals 14 residues. Germline CDR1 is SGHRS and CDR2 is YFSETQ. V shed 0 bases and J 5 bases; nucleotides not matched to a gene: 5. CDR3 in amino acids: CASSLGQGTDEQYF. For the CDR3, the DNA is TGCGCCAGCAGCTTGGGACAGGGTACCGACGAGCAGTACTTC.

J is TRBJ1-3 and V is TRBV6-5; possible D gene TRBD1, 5 bases. The CDR3 has 15 amino acids. The germline V gene encodes CDR1 MNHEY and CDR2 SVGAGI. V lost 6 bases, J lost 4 bases, and 16 bases lay in between. DNA of the CDR3: TGTGCCAGCAGGGTACAGCAGGGTGCAGGAAACACCATATATTTT. Translation gives CASRVQQGAGNTIYF.

The V and J genes are TRBV19 and TRBJ2-3; 7 bases align to TRBD2. Per germline, CDR1 LNHDA and CDR2 SQIVND (reference sequence). This CDR3 has 16 amino acids. J was trimmed by 6 bases and V by 5 bases; bases with no gene match: 14. The DNA for the CDR3 is TGTGCCAGTAGTCAAACGGGGGGAGCAAGAGCGGATACGCAGTATTTT. Amino acids: CASSQTGGARADTQYF.

This chain links TRBV19 with TRBJ2-7, with 8 bases that match TRBD1. CDR1 and CDR2 from the germline V gene are LNHDA and SQIVND (reference sequence). J lost 6 bases, V lost 6 bases, and 13 bases had no gene match. CDR3 length equals 15 residues. The CDR3 region has the DNA TGTGCCAGTAGGCGTGACGGGACAGGACGCTCCGAGCAGTACTTC. As protein: CASRRDGTGRSEQYF.

This chain joins TRBV25-1 and TRBJ2-1; 7 positions match TRBD1. Per the germline V gene, CDR1 is MGHDK and CDR2 is SYGVNS. CDR3 length: 16 amino acids. The V segment lost 3 bases and the J segment 6 bases; nucleotides outside the gene matches: 11. CDR3 in DNA: TGTGCCAGCAGTGACCCCGCTAGGGACAGCCTCAATGAGCAGTTCTTC. Translated: CASSDPARDSLNEQFF.

The J gene is TRBJ1-4, the V gene TRBV19, with a possible D match to TRBD1 (5 bases). Trimming took off 6 bases at V and 5 bases at J, with 13 bases between the two ends. The CDR3 is 14 amino acids. The germline gives CDR1 LNHDA, CDR2 SQIVND (reference sequence). The CDR3 sequence is CASRGTLQNEKLFF. CDR3 DNA sequence: TGTGCCAGTAGAGGGACCTTGCAAAATGAAAAACTGTTTTTT. Full variable domain (remainder filled in from reference TRBV19 and TRBJ1-4): DGGITQSPKYLFRKEGQNVTLSCEQNLNHDAMYWYRQDPGQGLRLIYYSQIVNDFQKGDIAEGYSVSREKKESFPLTVTSAQKNPTAFYLCASRGTLQNEKLFFGSGTQLSVL.

Many counts were recorded for this clone. This rearrangement joins TRBV6-1 to TRBJ2-2; 10 bases agree with TRBD2. There are 15 residues in the CDR3. J was trimmed by 6 bases and V by 5 bases; bases with no gene match: 6. Looked up from germline, CDR1 is MNHNS and CDR2 is SASEGT. The CDR3: CASSSGRDGAGELFF. DNA for the CDR3: TGTGCCAGCAGTAGCGGGAGGGATGGGGCCGGGGAGCTGTTTTTT.

In this sample, this clone turned up a few times. V is TRBV6-5 and J is TRBJ1-5; D unclear. Germline loops: CDR1 MNHEY, CDR2 SVGAGI. The CDR3 totals 15 residues. The V gene lost 2 bases and the J gene lost 7 bases, with 15 bases spanning the gap. The CDR3 sequence: CASSYPTDGWQPQHF. CDR3 DNA sequence: TGTGCCAGCAGTTACCCCACCGACGGGTGGCAGCCCCAGCATTTT.

The rearrangement joins TRBV6-5 to TRBJ1-3; D is unresolved. Looked up from germline, CDR1 is MNHEY and CDR2 is SVGAGI. V lost 6 bases and J 4 bases, leaving 13 bases between the germline ends. CDR3 length: 14 residues. CDR3 sequence (DNA): TGTGCCAGCAGCCGTACAAGCCTAGGAAACACCATATATTTT. The encoded protein is CASSRTSLGNTIYF.

About this clone itself: This sample includes further DNA sequences coding for the same CDR3. V is TRBV6-6 and J is TRBJ2-1; D gene ambiguous. The CDR3 loop spans 15 amino acids. V lost 7 bases to trimming and J lost 0 bases, with 13 bases between them. The germline gives CDR1 MNHNY, CDR2 SVGAGI (reference sequence). Written as DNA, the CDR3 is TGTGCCAGCACCACGGGCGGAAGCTCCTACAATGAGCAGTTCTTC. Encoded protein: CASTTGGSSYNEQFF.